Presented here are 25 T cell receptor beta chains from one specimen sequenced in a study of T cell clones after liver transplantation. Sequencing was performed with immunoSEQ multiplex PCR; in TCRdb, only in-frame clones are kept and a portion is missing. The sample yields roughly 100,000 clones, around 80% seen once. Sequencing was performed on CD4+ T cells from blood, taken 47 months after liver transplant. The source of these receptors is a human patient who received a liver transplant. Some T cells may be provided by the graft donor.

The gene calls are TRBV7-3 and TRBJ2-1; D possibly corresponds to TRBD1 (7 bases). There are 14 residues in the CDR3. Germline values: CDR1 SGHTA, CDR2 FQGTGA. Trimming took 5 bases from V and 10 from J, leaving 18 bases between them. The CDR3 region is CASSLWQGEEEQFF. The CDR3 DNA is TGTGCCAGCAGCCTCTGGCAGGGGGAGGAGGAGCAGTTCTTC. Full variable domain (rest looked up from reference TRBV7-3 and TRBJ2-1): GAGVSQTPSNKVTEKGKYVELRCDPISGHTALYWYRQSLGQGPEFLIYFQGTGAADDSGLPNDRFFAVRPEGSVSTLKIQRTERGDSAVYLCASSLWQGEEEQFFGPGTRLTVL.

This clone was seen just once. This sequence joins TRBV27 and TRBJ2-1; 11 positions match TRBD1. The CDR3 has 14 amino acids. The V segment lost 6 bases and the J segment 6 bases; nucleotides outside the gene matches: 4. Germline V gene sequence: CDR1 MNHEY, CDR2 SMNVEV (reference sequence). CDR3 bases: TGTGCCAGCAGGGACAGGGGGCGCGGCAATGAGCAGTTCTTC. It is translated as CASRDRGRGNEQFF.

The genes are TRBV27 and TRBJ2-7; the match to TRBD1 covers 7 bases. The CDR3 has 15 residues. The V and J ends lost 4 bases and 0 bases, in that order; junction bases with no gene match: 6. The germline V gene encodes CDR1 MNHEY and CDR2 SMNVEV (reference sequence). For the CDR3, the DNA is TGTGCCAGCAGTTCCCTTGGGGACAGCTCCTACGAGCAGTACTTC. Protein: CASSSLGDSSYEQYF.

The V call is TRBV18, the J call TRBJ2-7, with D possibly matching TRBD1 (6 bases). The germline gives CDR1 KGHSH, CDR2 LQKENI. Trimming took off 8 bases at V and 3 bases at J, with 14 bases between the two ends. This CDR3 region has 13 residues. This chain's CDR3 is CASRRDNYYEQYF. The CDR3 DNA reads as TGTGCCAGCAGACGGGACAACTACTACGAGCAGTACTTC.

This clone was recorded a few times. The chain recombines TRBV19 with TRBJ2-1, with D possibly TRBD1 on 5 matching bases. The germline V gene has CDR1 LNHDA and CDR2 SQIVND (reference sequence). Trimming cost V 2 bases and J 6 bases, with 11 bases left between them. This CDR3 is 14 amino acids long. CDR3 coding DNA: TGTGCCAGTAGTATACCCCGACAGTCCAATGAGCAGTTCTTC. Protein product: CASSIPRQSNEQFF.

The chain uses TRBV28 and TRBJ1-1; no definite D call. CDR1 is MDHEN, CDR2 SYDVKM, per germline. Trimming left V 6 bases short and J 2 bases short, with 13 bases between. The CDR3 has 14 amino acids. This CDR3 reads CASSRIGPNTEAFF. In DNA form, the CDR3 reads TGTGCCAGCAGCCGTATAGGGCCCAACACTGAAGCTTTCTTT.

The chain has TRBV4-3 and TRBJ2-6; 8 bases fit TRBD1. CDR1 is LGHNA, CDR2 YSLEER, per germline. J was trimmed by 4 bases and V by 1 base; bases with no gene match: 15. There are 20 residues in the CDR3. CDR3 region: CASSQVLNRGLLAGANVLTF. Written as DNA, the CDR3 is TGCGCCAGCAGCCAAGTCCTTAACAGGGGGTTACTGGCGGGGGCCAACGTCCTGACTTTC.

The chain links TRBV28 to TRBJ2-3; D is undetermined. Trimming shortened V by 6 bases and J by 1 base, and 11 bases separated the two germline ends. This CDR3 has 14 residues. Germline V gene data show CDR1 as MDHEN and CDR2 as SYDVKM. The DNA of the CDR3 is TGTGCCAGCAGCTCCCTCGATGGCACAGATACGCAGTATTTT. Translating it yields CASSSLDGTDTQYF.

The genes are TRBV10-2 and TRBJ2-5; possibly TRBD1 for D (6 bases). Deletions cut 4 bases from V and 7 bases from J, with 13 bases between. CDR1 and CDR2 (germline): WSHSY, SAAADI. The CDR3 loop spans 13 amino acids. CDR3 residues: CASSGTAYGTQYF. Here the CDR3 DNA reads TGCGCCAGCAGTGGGACAGCCTACGGGACCCAGTACTTC.

The chain is built from TRBV27 and TRBJ1-3; D is undetermined. Trimming removed 3 bases from V and 8 bases from J, with 14 bases in between. In germline, CDR1 is MNHEY, CDR2 SMNVEV (reference sequence). This CDR3 has 14 residues. Written as DNA, the CDR3 is TGTGCCAGCAGTTTCTCTAGGATGGGAGACACCATATATTTT. Amino acids: CASSFSRMGDTIYF.

The chain couples TRBV4-3 to TRBJ1-3, with a possible D match to TRBD1 (6 bases). The length of the CDR3 is 17 residues. V dropped 1 base and J dropped 4 bases, with 17 bases sitting between them. CDR1 is LGHNA, CDR2 YSLEER, per germline. The CDR3 sequence: CASSQGLSGVAGNTIYF. The CDR3 coding sequence is TGCGCCAGCAGCCAAGGACTTTCAGGGGTCGCAGGAAACACCATATATTTT.

J is TRBJ2-2 and V is TRBV7-6, with D hard to call. V lost 4 bases and J 1 base, leaving 7 bases between the germline ends. CDR1 is SGHVS and CDR2 is FNYEAQ in the germline V gene. The CDR3 runs 14 residues. In nucleotides, the CDR3 is TGTGCCAGCAGCTCCCCGAGGAACACCGGGGAGCTGTTTTTT. This gives the protein CASSSPRNTGELFF.

This clone came up once. The chain is built from TRBV2 and TRBJ1-1, with D unresolved. The CDR3 spans 15 residues. Deletions cut 1 base from V and 7 bases from J, with 16 bases between. Per the germline V gene, CDR1 is SNHLY and CDR2 is FYNNEI. CDR3 nucleotide sequence: TGTGCCAGCAGTGAAGTGAGGGCCACAATCGGTGAAGCTTTCTTT. Encoded protein: CASSEVRATIGEAFF.

J is TRBJ2-1 and V is TRBV6-5; D unclear. Germline CDR1 and CDR2: MNHEY and SVGAGI. The CDR3 covers 16 residues. V was cut by 2 bases and J by 0 bases, with 11 bases left in between. Here the CDR3 DNA reads TGTGCCAGCAGTTACACACGGGCAGGCTCCTACAATGAGCAGTTCTTC. This encodes CASSYTRAGSYNEQFF.

This CDR3 reads CASSQGDRGNEKLFF. CDR3 nucleotides: TGCGCCAGCAGCCAAGGGGACAGGGGGAATGAAAAACTGTTTTTT. The gene calls are TRBV4-3 and TRBJ1-4; 11 bases match TRBD1. The V and J ends lost 1 base and 5 bases, in that order; junction bases with no gene match: 0. The CDR3 spans 15 residues. CDR1 is LGHNA, CDR2 YSLEER, per germline.

The chain uses TRBV5-1 and TRBJ2-2; tentative D call: TRBD2 (6 bases). The germline V and J ends were trimmed by 2 bases and 8 bases, with 16 bases remaining between them. From germline, CDR1 is SGHRS and CDR2 YFSETQ. The CDR3 contains 15 residues. Here the CDR3 reads CASSFDGRGSGELFF. DNA for the CDR3: TGCGCCAGCAGCTTCGACGGGAGAGGGAGTGGGGAGCTGTTTTTT.

The J gene is TRBJ2-5, the V gene TRBV9, with TRBD2 matching 12 bases. CDR1 and CDR2 (germline): SGDLS, YYNGEE. The ends lost 3 bases at V and 4 bases at J; junction bases unmatched: 10. The CDR3 loop spans 17 amino acids. The CDR3 reads CASSAQATSGRGETQYF. DNA of the CDR3: TGTGCCAGCAGCGCGCAGGCGACTAGCGGGAGAGGAGAGACCCAGTACTTC.

This clone has a handful of counts. This sequence joins TRBV5-1 and TRBJ1-1; D call uncertain. This CDR3 has 15 amino acids. Trimming removed 4 bases from V and 0 bases from J, with 13 bases in between. Germline CDR1 reads SGHRS; CDR2 reads YFSETQ. CDR3 amino acids: CASSPDRSLNTEAFF. The CDR3 coding sequence is TGCGCCAGCAGCCCGGACCGATCCTTGAACACTGAAGCTTTCTTT.

The chain has TRBV29-1 and TRBJ2-1; D unresolved. Germline V CDR1 and CDR2: SQVTM, ANQGSEA. The CDR3 runs to 11 residues. The V end lost 4 bases, the J end lost 7 bases, and 8 bases lay between the germline ends. DNA for the CDR3: TGCAGCGTTGGGATGGGGAATGAGCAGTTCTTC. It translates to CSVGMGNEQFF.

This clone was seen a handful of times. J is TRBJ1-5 and V is TRBV5-1, with a weak D call TRBD1 (6 bases). Trimming took off 5 bases at V and 3 bases at J, with 12 bases between the two ends. Germline CDR1 is SGHRS and CDR2 is YFSETQ. The CDR3 length is 14 residues. CDR3: CASSSGGYNQPQHF. The CDR3 DNA is TGCGCCAGCAGTTCGGGGGGCTACAATCAGCCCCAGCATTTT.

This clone was observed a handful of times. The genes are TRBV6-5 and TRBJ2-5; 10 nucleotides agree with TRBD1. Per germline, CDR1 MNHEY and CDR2 SVGAGI. After removal of 5 bases from V and 5 bases from J, the junction contained 5 bases not matched to a gene. The CDR3 runs 14 residues. This CDR3 reads CASSPGTGVETQYF. In DNA form, the CDR3 reads TGTGCCAGCAGTCCCGGGACAGGGGTGGAGACCCAGTACTTC.

The chain joins TRBV5-4 to TRBJ2-2, with 12 positions matching TRBD2. The V gene's germline CDR1 is SGHNT and CDR2 YYREEE (reference sequence). This CDR3 spans 18 amino acids. J lost 5 bases, V lost 4 bases, and 12 bases had no gene match. CDR3 nucleotides: TGTGCCAGCAGCCCCGGGCTAGCGGGGGGGCCGAGGACCGGGGAGCTGTTTTTT. As protein: CASSPGLAGGPRTGELFF.

V gene TRBV7-3 combines with J gene TRBJ1-5; TRBD1 is a possible D gene (6 bases). CDR1 and CDR2 (germline): SGHTA, FQGTGA. The CDR3 runs to 15 residues. The V end was cut by 3 bases, the J end by 4 bases, with 13 bases between. Written as DNA, the CDR3 is TGTGCCAGCAGCTTGGCTGGGGGCGGGAATCAGCCCCAGCATTTT. This translates into CASSLAGGGNQPQHF.

This chain connects TRBV10-3 to TRBJ1-6; D may be TRBD1 (5 bases). The CDR3 runs to 13 residues. Germline CDR1 ENHRY, CDR2 SYGVKD. V lost 10 bases, J lost 7 bases, and 14 bases lay in between. Written as DNA, the CDR3 is TGTGCCACGCGGACGGGACTCAATTCACCCCTCCACTTT. Its protein is CATRTGLNSPLHF.

This chain joins TRBV7-3 and TRBJ1-5; D perhaps matches TRBD1 (5 bases). This CDR3 spans 14 amino acids. The germline V gene encodes CDR1 SGHTA and CDR2 FQGTGA. V lost 3 bases and J lost 2, with 8 bases in between. CDR3 residues: CASSLGGGNQPQHF. The CDR3, as DNA: TGTGCCAGCAGCTTGGGGGGAGGCAATCAGCCCCAGCATTTT.